This passage covers 8 T cell receptor beta chains from one sample sequenced in a study of blood T cell repertoires in COVID-19. Produced via immunoSEQ multiplex PCR; TCRdb's table is partial and in-frame only. The table records about 53,000 clones, 86% of them present only once. The sample taken for sequencing was peripheral blood. These receptors were taken from a man aged 80 or over with acute or convalescent COVID-19.

The chain recombines TRBV7-2 with TRBJ2-3; 10 nucleotides agree with TRBD1. With V trimmed by 4 bases and J by 5 bases, 15 bases remained unmatched. CDR1 is SGHTA, CDR2 FQGNSA, per germline. This CDR3 comprises 18 residues. The CDR3 region is CASSYLPQTGGRRDTQYF. CDR3 coding DNA: TGTGCCAGCAGCTATCTCCCTCAGACAGGGGGCCGAAGAGATACGCAGTATTTT.

This chain joins TRBV14 and TRBJ1-1; D gene uncertain. The ends were cut back, 2 bases at V and 6 bases at J, with 19 bases in the middle. Germline V lookup: CDR1 SGHDN, CDR2 FVKESK. CDR3 size: 16 residues. CDR3 sequence: CASSQIGRGEEAEAFF. CDR3 nucleotide sequence: TGTGCCAGCAGCCAAATAGGCCGGGGAGAGGAGGCTGAAGCTTTCTTT.

The gene calls are TRBV3-1 (or the pseudogene TRBV3-2) and TRBJ1-5; D not certain. CDR3 length: 13 amino acids. V gave up 0 bases and J gave up 7 bases, with 7 bases separating them. The germline V gene encodes CDR1 LGHDT and CDR2 YNNKEL (reference sequence). In DNA form, the CDR3 reads TGTGCCAGCAGCCAAGATGAGGTCCAGCCCCAGCATTTT. The encoded protein is CASSQDEVQPQHF.

This clone has only a few counts. The chain uses TRBV6-1 and TRBJ2-7; 8 bases are a match to TRBD1. The germline gives CDR1 MNHNS, CDR2 SASEGT. The junction had 13 bases not matched to a gene; V was cut back by 3 bases and J by 3 bases. The CDR3 is made up of 17 amino acids. The DNA of the CDR3 is TGTGCCAGCAGTGATTCTGTTGGGACAGGCGCGAGCTACGAGCAGTACTTC. It specifies CASSDSVGTGASYEQYF.

The V gene is TRBV15, the J gene TRBJ1-6; D is perhaps TRBD1 (6 bases). V shed 3 bases and J shed 8 bases, with 11 bases lying between them. CDR1 LNHNV and CDR2 YYDKDF come from the germline V gene (reference sequence). There are 14 residues in the CDR3. The CDR3, as DNA: TGTGCCACCAGCAGGACAGGTATTGATTCACCCCTCCACTTT. Its translation: CATSRTGIDSPLHF. Using reference TRBV15 and TRBJ1-6 for the parts outside the CDR3, the full variable domain is DAMVIQNPRYQVTQFGKPVTLSCSQTLNHNVMYWYQQKSSQAPKLLFHYYDKDFNNEADTPDNFQSRRPNTSFCFLDIRSPGLGDTAMYLCATSRTGIDSPLHFGNGTRLTVT.

The chain joins TRBV6-5 to TRBJ2-1, with TRBD1 as a possible D gene (6 bases). V lost 3 bases, J lost 0 bases, and 9 bases lay in between. The CDR3 is 15 residues long. Germline V gene data show CDR1 as MNHEY and CDR2 as SVGAGI. DNA of the CDR3: TGTGCCAGCAGTTATGGACAGAGCTCCTACAATGAGCAGTTCTTC. Protein product: CASSYGQSSYNEQFF.

This clone was seen only once. The CDR3 loop is CASSLAATGKEVYGYTF. Written as DNA, the CDR3 is TGTGCCAGCAGCTTGGCCGCAACAGGGAAGGAAGTCTATGGCTACACCTTC. This rearrangement joins TRBV5-4 to TRBJ1-2, with D perhaps matching TRBD1 (6 bases). The CDR3 has 17 amino acids. Germline V gene sequence: CDR1 SGHNT, CDR2 YYREEE (reference sequence). The V and J ends lost 0 bases and 4 bases respectively, with 19 bases between them.

This clone was seen just once. The CDR3 spells CASSPPNRVQETQYF. DNA of the CDR3: TGTGCCAGCTCACCACCGAACAGGGTGCAAGAGACCCAGTACTTC. J is TRBJ2-5 and V is TRBV18; D is possibly TRBD1 (6 bases). Germline CDR1 and CDR2: KGHSH and LQKENI. This CDR3 has 15 residues. V shed 0 bases and J shed 2 bases, with 10 bases lying between them.